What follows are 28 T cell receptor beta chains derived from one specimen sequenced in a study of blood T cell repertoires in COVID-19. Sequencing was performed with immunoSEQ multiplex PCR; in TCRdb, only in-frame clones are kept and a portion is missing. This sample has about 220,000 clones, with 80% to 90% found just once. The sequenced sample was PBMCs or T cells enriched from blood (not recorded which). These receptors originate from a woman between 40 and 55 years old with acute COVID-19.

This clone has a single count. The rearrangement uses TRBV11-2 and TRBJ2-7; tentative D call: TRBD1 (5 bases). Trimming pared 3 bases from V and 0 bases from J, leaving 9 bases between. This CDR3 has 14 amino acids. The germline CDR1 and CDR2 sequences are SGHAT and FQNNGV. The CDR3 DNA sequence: TGTGCCAGCAGCTTGGGGCAGTTCTCCTACGAGCAGTACTTC. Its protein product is CASSLGQFSYEQYF.

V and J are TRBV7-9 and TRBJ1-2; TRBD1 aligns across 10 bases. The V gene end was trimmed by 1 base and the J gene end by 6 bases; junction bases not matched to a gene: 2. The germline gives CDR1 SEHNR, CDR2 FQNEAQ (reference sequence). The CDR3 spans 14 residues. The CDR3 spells CASSLEGQGNGYTF. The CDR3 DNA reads TGTGCCAGCAGCTTAGAGGGACAGGGGAATGGCTACACCTTC.

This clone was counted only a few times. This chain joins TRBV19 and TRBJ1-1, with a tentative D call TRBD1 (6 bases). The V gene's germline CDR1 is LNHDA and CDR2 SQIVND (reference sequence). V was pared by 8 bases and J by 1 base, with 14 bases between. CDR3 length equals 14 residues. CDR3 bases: TGTGCCAGTTCAGGCAGGGGTCCGAACACTGAAGCTTTCTTT. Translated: CASSGRGPNTEAFF.

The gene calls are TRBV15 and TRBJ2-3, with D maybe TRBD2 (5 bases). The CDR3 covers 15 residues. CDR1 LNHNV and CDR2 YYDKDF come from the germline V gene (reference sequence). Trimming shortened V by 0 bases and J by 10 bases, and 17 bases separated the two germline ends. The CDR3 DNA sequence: TGTGCCACCAGCAGAGAGGGCGGGTCTAACGCGGCGCAGTATTTT. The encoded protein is CATSREGGSNAAQYF. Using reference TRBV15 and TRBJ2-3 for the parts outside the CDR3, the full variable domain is DAMVIQNPRYQVTQFGKPVTLSCSQTLNHNVMYWYQQKSSQAPKLLFHYYDKDFNNEADTPDNFQSRRPNTSFCFLDIRSPGLGDTAMYLCATSREGGSNAAQYFGPGTRLTVL.

CDR3 nucleotides: TGTGCCAGCAGTGGATCGGGACAGGGCGTTACCAGACGGCCCCAGCATTTT. Residues: CASSGSGQGVTRRPQHF. V usage is TRBV6-6 and J usage is TRBJ1-5; 9 bases agree with TRBD1. The CDR3 extends over 17 amino acids. CDR1 and CDR2 (germline): MNHNY, SVGAGI (reference sequence). Germline trimming cut 5 bases from V and 9 bases from J; bases unmatched to any gene: 17.

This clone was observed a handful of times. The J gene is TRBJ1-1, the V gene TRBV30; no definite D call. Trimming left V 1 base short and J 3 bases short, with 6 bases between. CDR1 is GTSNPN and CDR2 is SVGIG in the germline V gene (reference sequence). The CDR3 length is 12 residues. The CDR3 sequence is CAWSEDYTEAFF. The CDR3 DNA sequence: TGTGCCTGGAGTGAAGACTACACTGAAGCTTTCTTT.

The CDR3 is CASSLTRNTEAFF. The CDR3 DNA follows: TGTGCCAGCAGCTTAACAAGGAACACTGAAGCTTTCTTT. The chain employs TRBV7-9 and TRBJ1-1; D is uncertain. V lost 2 bases and J 1 base, leaving 5 bases between the germline ends. CDR3 length: 13 amino acids. CDR1 is SEHNR and CDR2 is FQNEAQ in the germline V gene (reference sequence).

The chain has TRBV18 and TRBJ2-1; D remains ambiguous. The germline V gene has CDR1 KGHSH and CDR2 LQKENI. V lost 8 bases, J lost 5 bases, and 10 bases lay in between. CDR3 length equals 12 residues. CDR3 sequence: CASAKMDNEQFF. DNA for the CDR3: TGTGCCAGCGCGAAGATGGACAATGAGCAGTTCTTC.

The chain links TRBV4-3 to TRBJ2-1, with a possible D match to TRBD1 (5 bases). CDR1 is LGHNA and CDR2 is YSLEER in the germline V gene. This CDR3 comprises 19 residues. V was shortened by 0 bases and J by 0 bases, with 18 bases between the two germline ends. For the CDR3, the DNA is TGCGCCAGCAGCCAAGATGGGTCCAGGGTGAGGAGCTCCTACAATGAGCAGTTCTTC. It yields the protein CASSQDGSRVRSSYNEQFF.

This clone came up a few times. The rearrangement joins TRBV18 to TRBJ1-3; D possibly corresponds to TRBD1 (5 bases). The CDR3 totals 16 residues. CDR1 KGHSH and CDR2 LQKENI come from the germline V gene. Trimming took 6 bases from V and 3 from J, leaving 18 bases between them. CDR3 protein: CASSPKTGGIGNTIYF. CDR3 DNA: TGTGCCAGCTCGCCAAAAACGGGGGGTATTGGAAACACCATATATTTT.

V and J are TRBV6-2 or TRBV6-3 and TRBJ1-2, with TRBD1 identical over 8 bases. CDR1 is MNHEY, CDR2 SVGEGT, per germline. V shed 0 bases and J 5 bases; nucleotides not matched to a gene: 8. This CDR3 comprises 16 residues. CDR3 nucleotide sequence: TGTGCCAGCAGTTACTCTCGGACGGGACAGGTTTATGGCTACACCTTC. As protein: CASSYSRTGQVYGYTF.

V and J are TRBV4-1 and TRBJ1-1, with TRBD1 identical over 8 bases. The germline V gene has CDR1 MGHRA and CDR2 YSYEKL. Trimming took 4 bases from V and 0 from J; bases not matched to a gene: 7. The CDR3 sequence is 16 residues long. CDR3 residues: CASSLRTGILNTEAFF. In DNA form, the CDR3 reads TGCGCCAGCAGCCTTCGGACAGGGATTTTGAACACTGAAGCTTTCTTT.

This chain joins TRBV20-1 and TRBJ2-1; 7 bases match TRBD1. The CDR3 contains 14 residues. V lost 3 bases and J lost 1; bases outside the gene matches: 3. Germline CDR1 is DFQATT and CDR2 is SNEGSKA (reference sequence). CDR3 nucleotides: TGCAGTGCTAGTCCAGGGGGTTCCTACAATGAGCAGTTCTTC. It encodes CSASPGGSYNEQFF.

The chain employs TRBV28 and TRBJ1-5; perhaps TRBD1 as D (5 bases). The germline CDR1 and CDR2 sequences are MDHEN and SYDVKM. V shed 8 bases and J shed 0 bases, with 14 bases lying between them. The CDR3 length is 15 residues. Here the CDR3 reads CASRDWRRSNQPQHF. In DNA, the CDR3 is TGTGCCAGCCGGGACTGGAGGCGTAGCAATCAGCCCCAGCATTTT.

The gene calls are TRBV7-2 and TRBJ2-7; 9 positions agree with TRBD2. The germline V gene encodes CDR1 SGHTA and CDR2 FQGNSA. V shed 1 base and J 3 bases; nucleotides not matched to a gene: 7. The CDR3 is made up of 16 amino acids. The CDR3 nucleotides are TGTGCCAGCAGCTTAGTTAGCGGGGGACTACACTACGAGCAGTACTTC. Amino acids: CASSLVSGGLHYEQYF.

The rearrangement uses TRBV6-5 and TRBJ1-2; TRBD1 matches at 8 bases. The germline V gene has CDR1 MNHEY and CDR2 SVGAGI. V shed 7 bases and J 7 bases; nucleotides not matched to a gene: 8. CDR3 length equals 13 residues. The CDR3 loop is CASIQGVGVGYTF. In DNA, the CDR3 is TGTGCCAGCATACAGGGGGTAGGGGTTGGCTACACCTTC.

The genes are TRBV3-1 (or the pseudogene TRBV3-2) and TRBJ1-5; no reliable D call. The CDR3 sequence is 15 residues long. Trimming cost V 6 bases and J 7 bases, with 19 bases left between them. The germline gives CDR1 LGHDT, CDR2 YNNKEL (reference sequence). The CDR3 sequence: CASSPTVLDRQPQHF. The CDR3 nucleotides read TGTGCCAGCAGTCCTACTGTTCTCGATCGGCAGCCCCAGCATTTT.

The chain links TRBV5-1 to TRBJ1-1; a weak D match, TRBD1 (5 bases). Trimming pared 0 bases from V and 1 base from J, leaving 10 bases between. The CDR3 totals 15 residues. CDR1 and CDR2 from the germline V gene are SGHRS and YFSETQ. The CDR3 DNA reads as TGCGCCAGCAGCTTGGTAGTGGGGGGGAACACTGAAGCTTTCTTT. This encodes CASSLVVGGNTEAFF.

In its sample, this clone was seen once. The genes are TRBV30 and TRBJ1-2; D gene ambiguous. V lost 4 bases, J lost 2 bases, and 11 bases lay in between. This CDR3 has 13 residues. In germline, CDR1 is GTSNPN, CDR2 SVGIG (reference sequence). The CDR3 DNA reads TGTGCCTGGATGGAGAGGATAAACTATGGCTACACCTTC. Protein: CAWMERINYGYTF.

The CDR3: CASSPTGLSGNTIYF. The CDR3 DNA reads TGTGCCAGCAGCCCCACAGGGCTCTCTGGAAACACCATATATTTT. This chain uses TRBV7-3 with TRBJ1-3, with D perhaps TRBD1 (6 bases). There are 15 residues in the CDR3. The V gene's germline CDR1 is SGHTA and CDR2 FQGTGA. V shed 5 bases and J shed 0 bases, with 11 bases lying between them.

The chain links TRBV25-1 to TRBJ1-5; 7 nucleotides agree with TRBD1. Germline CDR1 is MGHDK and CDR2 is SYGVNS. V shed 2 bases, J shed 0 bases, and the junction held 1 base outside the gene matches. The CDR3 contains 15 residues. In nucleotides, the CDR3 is TGTGCCAGCAGTGAAGGACAGGATAGCAATCAGCCCCAGCATTTT. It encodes CASSEGQDSNQPQHF.

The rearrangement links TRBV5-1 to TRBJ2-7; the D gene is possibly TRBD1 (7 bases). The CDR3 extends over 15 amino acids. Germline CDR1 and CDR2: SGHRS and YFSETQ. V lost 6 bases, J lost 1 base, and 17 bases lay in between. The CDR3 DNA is TGCGCCAGCATTTCGGGGGCAGGGGGATCCTACGAGCAGTACGTC. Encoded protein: CASISGAGGSYEQYV.

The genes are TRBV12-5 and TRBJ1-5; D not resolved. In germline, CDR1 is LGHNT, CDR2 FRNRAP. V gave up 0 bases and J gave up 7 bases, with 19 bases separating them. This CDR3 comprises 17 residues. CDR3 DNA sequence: TGTGCTAGTGGTTTGGTACTGCGGGTGGATTCCGTACAGCCCCAGCATTTT. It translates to CASGLVLRVDSVQPQHF.

The CDR3 bases are TGTGCCATCAGTGAGTCCCCGGGACTAGGTGACACTGAAGCTTTCTTT. It specifies CAISESPGLGDTEAFF. This rearrangement joins TRBV10-3 to TRBJ1-1, with D perhaps TRBD1 (5 bases). Germline V gives CDR1 ENHRY, CDR2 SYGVKD. The CDR3 covers 16 residues. Trimming cost V 0 bases and J 3 bases, with 14 bases left between them.

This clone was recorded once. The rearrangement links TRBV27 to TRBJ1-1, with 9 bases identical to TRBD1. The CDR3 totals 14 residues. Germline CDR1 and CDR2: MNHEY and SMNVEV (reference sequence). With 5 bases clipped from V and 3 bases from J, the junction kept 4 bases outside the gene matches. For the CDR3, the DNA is TGTGCCAGCAGTATACAGGGGGCGGACACTGAAGCTTTCTTT. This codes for CASSIQGADTEAFF.

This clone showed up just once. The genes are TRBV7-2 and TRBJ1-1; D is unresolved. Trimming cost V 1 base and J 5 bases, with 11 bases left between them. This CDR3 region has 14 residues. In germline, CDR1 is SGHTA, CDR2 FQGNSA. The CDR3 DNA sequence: TGTGCCAGCAGCTTAGTAGGAGGGAGGACTGAAGCTTTCTTT. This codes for CASSLVGGRTEAFF.

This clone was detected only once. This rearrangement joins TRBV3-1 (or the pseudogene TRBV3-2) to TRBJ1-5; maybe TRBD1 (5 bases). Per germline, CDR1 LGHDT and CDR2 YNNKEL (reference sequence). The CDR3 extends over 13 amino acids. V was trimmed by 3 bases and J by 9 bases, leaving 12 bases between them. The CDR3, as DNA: TGTGCCAGCAGCCACAGAGATAGGGGGCCCCAGCATTTT. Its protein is CASSHRDRGPQHF.

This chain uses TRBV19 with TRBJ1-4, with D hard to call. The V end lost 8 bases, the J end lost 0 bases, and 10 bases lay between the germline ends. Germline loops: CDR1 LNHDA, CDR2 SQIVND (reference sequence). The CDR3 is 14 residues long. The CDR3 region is CASSRQTTNEKLFF. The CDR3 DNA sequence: TGTGCCAGTTCGCGCCAAACAACTAATGAAAAACTGTTTTTT.